These 11 T cell receptor beta chains share one sample of origin, sequenced in a study of cytomegalovirus exposure and HLA in healthy donors. Primers included in the PCR were 60 Vbeta and 13 Jbeta primers. TCRdb keeps only in-frame clones here, not all; method: immunoSEQ multiplex PCR. The data hold 150,000 to 200,000 clones, with roughly 77% observed a single time. Sequenced material: PBMCs. These receptors all come from a man aged 50 or older in good health and CMV-seropositive.

This chain links TRBV5-1 with TRBJ1-1; D may be TRBD1 (6 bases). The length of the CDR3 is 14 residues. V was pared by 5 bases and J by 1 base, with 12 bases between. CDR1 SGHRS and CDR2 YFSETQ come from the germline V gene. The chain's CDR3 is CASRLTGRNTEAFF. The CDR3 region has the DNA TGCGCCAGCAGGCTTACAGGGAGGAACACTGAAGCTTTCTTT. The whole variable domain, remainder taken from reference TRBV5-1 and TRBJ1-1, is KAGVTQTPRYLIKTRGQQVTLSCSPISGHRSVSWYQQTPGQGLQFLFEYFSETQRNKGNFPGRFSGRQFSNSRSEMNVSTLELGDSALYLCASRLTGRNTEAFFGQGTRLTVV.

This rearrangement joins TRBV30 to TRBJ2-5, with TRBD1 matching over 8 bases. Germline V lookup: CDR1 GTSNPN, CDR2 SVGIG (reference sequence). The CDR3 runs to 14 residues. The V segment lost 0 bases and the J segment 4 bases; nucleotides outside the gene matches: 4. The CDR3 DNA is TGTGCCTGGAGTGTACTACAGGGGGGAGAGACCCAGTACTTC. Translation gives CAWSVLQGGETQYF.

The rearrangement uses TRBV27 and TRBJ2-7, with 7 nucleotides matching TRBD2. V lost 8 bases to trimming and J lost 4 bases; unmatched junction nucleotides: 20. The CDR3 contains 17 residues. Germline values: CDR1 MNHEY, CDR2 SMNVEV (reference sequence). In DNA form, the CDR3 reads TGTGCCAGCCGTTCACCACGGGGAGCGGGGCTGTTTTACGAGCAGTACTTC. Its translation is CASRSPRGAGLFYEQYF.

This rearrangement joins TRBV7-2 to TRBJ1-6, with D possibly matching TRBD1 (6 bases). The CDR3 spans 16 residues. From germline, CDR1 is SGHTA and CDR2 FQGNSA. Trimming cost V 5 bases and J 4 bases, with 15 bases left between them. The CDR3 is CASSGGGPGYNSPLHF. DNA of the CDR3: TGTGCCAGCAGCGGGGGGGGGCCAGGGTATAATTCACCCCTCCACTTT.

The genes are TRBV7-9 and TRBJ2-7; TRBD1 aligns across 7 bases. Germline-derived CDR1 and CDR2 are SEHNR and FQNEAQ (reference sequence). The CDR3 spans 15 residues. V was clipped by 1 base and J by 0 bases; unmatched bases: 3. The CDR3 reads CASSLDRGRSYEQYF. DNA of the CDR3: TGTGCCAGCAGCTTAGACAGGGGCCGCTCCTACGAGCAGTACTTC.

The rearrangement links TRBV11-3 to TRBJ1-1; weak D call: TRBD1 (5 bases). The CDR3 runs 13 residues. V lost 3 bases and J 7 bases, leaving 12 bases between the germline ends. Germline-derived CDR1 and CDR2 are SGHNT and YENEEA. CDR3 sequence: CASSFGREREAFF. CDR3 coding DNA: TGTGCCAGCAGCTTCGGCAGGGAACGTGAAGCTTTCTTT.

The count of this clone is one. The genes are TRBV6-6 and TRBJ2-7; 10 positions match TRBD1. Germline-derived CDR1 and CDR2 are MNHNY and SVGAGI (reference sequence). The V and J ends lost 5 bases and 4 bases, in that order; junction bases with no gene match: 11. The CDR3 loop spans 16 amino acids. For the CDR3, the DNA is TGTGCCAGCAGTCCCCGAGGGGACAGGGGATCTTACGAGCAGTACTTC. Translation gives CASSPRGDRGSYEQYF.

V and J are TRBV5-1 and TRBJ2-3; D might be TRBD2 (5 bases). The CDR3 has 15 amino acids. V was shortened by 0 bases and J by 2 bases, with 10 bases between the two germline ends. Germline assignment: CDR1 SGHRS and CDR2 YFSETQ. The CDR3 DNA follows: TGCGCCAGCAGCTTGGGCGGGTTACTCACAGATACGCAGTATTTT. This encodes CASSLGGLLTDTQYF.

J is TRBJ2-2 and V is TRBV5-4, with 11 bases matching TRBD2. This CDR3 contains 17 residues. Germline V gives CDR1 SGHNT, CDR2 YYREEE (reference sequence). The trim removed 4 bases at V and 4 bases at J, leaving 9 bases unmatched. CDR3 DNA: TGTGCCAGCAGCGGGAGGCGTAGCGGGGGGGTCACCGGGGAGCTGTTTTTT. It yields the protein CASSGRRSGGVTGELFF.

This clone was recorded only once. The chain links TRBV7-2 to TRBJ2-6; no firm D call. This CDR3 comprises 18 residues. V was cut by 1 base and J by 0 bases, with 13 bases left in between. Germline V CDR1 and CDR2: SGHTA, FQGNSA. The CDR3 nucleotides read TGTGCCAGCAGCTTAGAAGGCGGTTTTACCTCTGGGGCCAACGTCCTGACTTTC. This translates into CASSLEGGFTSGANVLTF.

The chain is built from TRBV7-9 and TRBJ1-3; maybe TRBD1 (6 bases). Germline values: CDR1 SEHNR, CDR2 FQNEAQ (reference sequence). The CDR3 totals 15 residues. V dropped 3 bases and J dropped 0 bases, with 9 bases sitting between them. The CDR3 DNA reads as TGTGCCAGCAGCTTGGGGGCGGGCTCTGGAAACACCATATATTTT. Translation: CASSLGAGSGNTIYF. Using reference TRBV7-9 and TRBJ1-3 for the parts outside the CDR3, the full variable domain is DTGVSQNPRHKITKRGQNVTFRCDPISEHNRLYWYRQTLGQGPEFLTYFQNEAQLEKSRLLSDRFSAERPKGSFSTLEIQRTEQGDSAMYLCASSLGAGSGNTIYFGEGSWLTVV.